This TCR beta chain is from a study of cytomegalovirus exposure and HLA in healthy donors. The donors were members of the validation cohort comprising about 130 subjects, separate from the roughly 700-subject first cohort. CDR1 is LNHDA, CDR2 SQIVND, per germline (reference sequence). V shed 2 bases, J shed 4 bases, and the junction held 7 bases outside the gene matches. This CDR3 comprises 16 residues. Sequencing was performed with immunoSEQ multiplex PCR; in TCRdb, only in-frame clones are kept and a portion is missing. The profile shows about 250,000 clones, about 87% of them singletons. This TCR derives from a young man in good health and CMV-seronegative. The rearrangement links TRBV19 to TRBJ2-2, with 7 nucleotides matching TRBD1. Sequencing was done on a sample of PBMCs. CDR3 in DNA: TGTGCCAGTAGTATAATTCGTACAGGGGTCACCGGGGAGCTGTTTTTT. It specifies CASSIIRTGVTGELFF.